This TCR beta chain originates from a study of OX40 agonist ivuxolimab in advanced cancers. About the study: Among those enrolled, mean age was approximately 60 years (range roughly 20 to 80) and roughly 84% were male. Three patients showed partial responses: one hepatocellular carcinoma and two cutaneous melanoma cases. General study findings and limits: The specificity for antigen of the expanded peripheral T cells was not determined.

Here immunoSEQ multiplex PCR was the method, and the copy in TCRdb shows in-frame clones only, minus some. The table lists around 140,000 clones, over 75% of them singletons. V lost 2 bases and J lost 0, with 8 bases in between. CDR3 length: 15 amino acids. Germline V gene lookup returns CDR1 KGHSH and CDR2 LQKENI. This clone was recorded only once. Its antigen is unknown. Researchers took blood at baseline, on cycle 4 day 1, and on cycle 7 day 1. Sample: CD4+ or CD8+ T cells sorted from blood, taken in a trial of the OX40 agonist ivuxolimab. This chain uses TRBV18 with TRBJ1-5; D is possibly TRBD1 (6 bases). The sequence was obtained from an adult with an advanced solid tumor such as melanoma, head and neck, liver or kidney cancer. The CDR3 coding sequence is TGTGCCAGCTCACCAGTCAGGGGTAGCAATCAGCCCCAGCATTTT. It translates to CASSPVRGSNQPQHF.